This TCR beta chain was obtained from a study of graft-versus-host responses after intestinal transplantation. Study as a whole: Multivisceral, liver-intestinal, or isolated intestinal transplants were performed in recipients. Anti-thymocyte globulin served as induction for all recipients, who then took tacrolimus and steroids for approximately three years. Findings and caveats of the study: An association linked early post-transplant HvG declines with peak circulating GvH clone levels. Graft-donor T cell macrochimerism coincided with high graft-versus-host to host-versus-graft clonal ratios in allografts.

Trimming stripped 0 bases from V and 2 bases from J, with 25 bases between. The germline CDR1 and CDR2 sequences are SGHDN and FVKESK. This CDR3 is 20 amino acids long. A word on this clone: Its target is not known.

Some clones are missing from TCRdb's copy, which holds only in-frame ones; the method was immunoSEQ multiplex PCR. The repertoire has some 11,000 clones, around 83% of them found once; the top ten carry 50%. The sequencing here drew on PBMCs, taken about 130 days after transplant. This sequence originates from a human patient who received an intestinal transplant, so some T cells may come from the graft donor. The rearrangement uses TRBV14 and TRBJ2-5; possibly TRBD2 for D (7 bases). CDR3 in DNA: TGTGCCAGCAGCCAAGACGCGTTTCTAAGGCGGGGGCTCTTTCAAGAGACCCAGTACTTC. Protein product: CASSQDAFLRRGLFQETQYF. Full variable domain (rest looked up from reference TRBV14 and TRBJ2-5): EAGVTQFPSHSVIEKGQTVTLRCDPISGHDNLYWYRRVMGKEIKFLLHFVKESKQDESGMPNNRFLAERTGGTYSTLKVQPAELEDSGVYFCASSQDAFLRRGLFQETQYFGPGTRLLVL.